This T cell receptor beta chain emerged from a study of cytomegalovirus exposure and HLA in healthy donors. Study findings and constraints: The study reported that TCR beta sequences accurately predicted HLA-A and HLA-B alleles in most subjects. The study found most TCR sequences rare, yet found some public TCRs in many donors. Several V segments, TRBV6-2 and TRBV6-3 among them, could not be told apart and were dropped.

Samples came from healthy bone marrow donors. On this clone: What it binds is not known.

The CDR3 has 15 amino acids. V dropped 7 bases and J dropped 1; count of bases not matched to a gene: 8. Germline V gene data show CDR1 as SGHNT and CDR2 as YYREEE (reference sequence). PCR amplification relied on 60 Vbeta primers (plus 13 Jbeta primers). TCRdb's copy holds only in-frame clones and misses some; the assay was immunoSEQ multiplex PCR. This sample has fewer than 250,000 clones; 79% occur once, and the top ten carry roughly 1.5%. Sequences were obtained from PBMCs. The origin of this receptor is a woman aged 18-29 years in good health and CMV-seronegative. The chain recombines TRBV5-4 with TRBJ2-5; 9 bases are a match to TRBD1. In DNA, the CDR3 is TGTGCCAGCCGACGAACAGGGGGCCCCCAAGAGACCCAGTACTTC. It yields the protein CASRRTGGPQETQYF.